This TCR beta chain derives from a study of human T cells and chemical hapten exposure. Study outcomes and limitations: TCRs whose frequency exceeded 1 in 1000 remained the same following DPC sensitization.

TCRdb reprocessed the RACE reads via MiXCR and lists one record per CDR3 protein. The table lists 62,000 or so distinct CDR3 sequences, 8% to 13% of them singletons. Trimming removed 6 bases at V and 1 base at J, with 9 bases between. This CDR3 is 13 amino acids long. CDR1 and CDR2 from the germline V gene are DFQATT and SNEGSKA (reference sequence). Documented time point: patch test 3, about 24 weeks after DPC sensitization. Treatment defined: therapeutic diphenylcyclopropenone sensitization with weekly scalp DPC. This clonotype was seen only a few times. The antigen is not known. The receptor's source is a woman in her 30s with alopecia areata. Some clones in this sample may be carry-over from other donors' samples. V and J are TRBV20-1 and TRBJ2-2; D unclear. The sequencing used whole blood, collected in connection with sensitization to the hapten diphenylcyclopropenone (DPC). The CDR3 DNA sequence: TGCAGTGCGCTCGAAGAGAACACCGGGGAGCTGTTTTTT. Residues: CSALEENTGELFF.